This T cell receptor (beta chain) is from a study of T cell repertoires in cytomegalovirus infection. As for the study in general: CMV epitopes in the study were HLA-C-restricted (recently identified) and HLA-B-restricted (well studied).

This clonotype appeared a few times. Its antigen remains unidentified. TCRdb recomputed calls from the reads with MiXCR, one row per CDR3 protein. Among tens of thousands of distinct CDR3 sequences listed, less than 20% were seen once. V lost 7 bases and J lost 8; bases outside the gene matches: 22. The CDR3 runs to 18 residues. V is TRBV12-3 or TRBV12-4 and J is TRBJ2-1; 8 bases are shared with TRBD2. Specimen: CD8+ T cells from cultured PBMCs, collected from culture after CMV antigen stimulation. This TCR was sampled from a human donor in good health (CMV status not recorded). Some clones in this sample may be carry-over from other donors' samples. The CDR3 DNA sequence: TGTGCCAGCACCACGCGGACATACGTCGGGGGGGCCCTCGATGAGCAGTTCTTC. Its protein is CASTTRTYVGGALDEQFF.